A selection of T cell receptor beta chains follows, all from one sample in a study of OX40 agonist ivuxolimab in advanced cancers. Assay: immunoSEQ multiplex PCR; the TCRdb copy retains only in-frame clones and omits some. Here the sample spans about 98,000 clones, around 94% being singletons. The sample in question was CD4+ or CD8+ T cells sorted from blood, obtained in a trial of the OX40 agonist ivuxolimab. The receptors were sampled from an adult with an advanced solid tumor such as melanoma, head and neck, liver or kidney cancer. The CDR3 runs from the conserved cysteine through the conserved F or W. D genes are given only for firm matches. Not all rows give a size; the values are once, few, many and, for expanded clones, a class.

v_call	clone_size	j_call	d_call	cdr3_aa	cdr3_nt
TRBV9	NA	TRBJ2-3	NA	CASSVLVGGGTDTQYF	TGTGCCAGCAGCGTACTGGTCGGAGGGGGCACAGATACGCAGTATTTT
TRBV7-8	NA	TRBJ2-4	TRBD1	CASSFLSRTGGPAAKNIQYF	TGTGCCAGCAGCTTTTTATCCCGGACAGGGGGCCCCGCAGCCAAAAACATTCAGTACTTC
TRBV15	NA	TRBJ1-1	NA	CATSSSLNTEAFF	TGTGCCACCAGCAGCAGTCTGAACACTGAAGCTTTCTTT
TRBV5-1	NA	TRBJ2-3	NA	CASSLVTDTQYF	TGCGCCAGCAGCTTGGTAACAGATACGCAGTATTTT
TRBV6-5	NA	TRBJ2-3	NA	CASSYMGWYTDTQYF	TGTGCCAGCAGTTACATGGGGTGGTACACAGATACGCAGTATTTT
TRBV15	few	TRBJ1-5	NA	CATNTGPIYSNQPQHF	TGTGCCACTAATACCGGGCCGATTTATAGCAATCAGCCCCAGCATTTT
TRBV6-6	NA	TRBJ2-3	NA	CASLLSASTDTQYF	TGTGCCAGCCTTTTGTCAGCTAGCACAGATACGCAGTATTTT
TRBV6-6	once	TRBJ2-1	TRBD2	CASRPGTSGYNEQFF	TGTGCCAGCAGACCCGGGACTAGCGGCTACAATGAGCAGTTCTTC
TRBV4-2	NA	TRBJ1-5	NA	CASSQDRDQPQHF	TGTGCCAGCAGCCAAGATAGGGATCAGCCCCAGCATTTT
TRBV6-6	NA	TRBJ1-3	NA	CASSYAQGGGNTIYF	TGTGCCAGCAGTTATGCGCAGGGCGGTGGAAACACCATATATTTT
TRBV4-3	NA	TRBJ1-3	TRBD1	CASSRNRGSGNTIYF	TGCGCCAGCAGCCGAAACAGGGGTTCCGGAAACACCATATATTTT
TRBV15	NA	TRBJ2-5	TRBD1	CATSRDRDRGETQYF	TGTGCCACCAGCAGAGATCGGGACAGGGGAGAGACCCAGTACTTC
TRBV28	NA	TRBJ1-1	NA	CASSLFQGRAFF	TGTGCCAGCAGTTTATTCCAGGGGCGAGCTTTCTTT